The clone carrying this T cell receptor beta chain has only a few counts. The V gene's germline CDR1 is MNHEY and CDR2 SMNVEV (reference sequence). This CDR3 is built from 15 residues. Trimming removed 6 bases at V and 4 bases at J, with 16 bases between. This entry is derived from a study of CD8 T cells in ankylosing spondylitis. Libraries of TCR beta came from quantitative 5'-RACE with molecular barcodes. TCRdb fed the 5' RACE reads into MiXCR, producing one record per CDR3 protein. This sample has 250,000 to 350,000 distinct CDR3 sequences, with around 18% found just once. The gene calls are TRBV27 and TRBJ1-5; a possible D gene is TRBD1 (5 bases). This receptor was identified in a male donor with ankylosing spondylitis or in good health (not recorded which). What was sequenced was blood, either unsorted or a sorted T cell fraction (not recorded which). This chain's CDR3 is CASRAGQTRNQPQHF. The CDR3 bases are TGTGCCAGCAGAGCAGGACAAACTAGGAATCAGCCCCAGCATTTT.